This entry features one TCR beta chain sequence. Its antigen is undetermined. cDNA synthesis used the whole RNA isolate, giving expressed TCRB sequences. The table came from immunoSEQ multiplex PCR; TCRdb's copy has only in-frame clones and leaves some out. The table has under 450,000 clones, 14% seen once; the top ten hold roughly 0.038%. Trimming at V came to 0 bases and at J to 4 bases, leaving 8 bases not matched to a gene. Germline loops: CDR1 MNHEY, CDR2 SVGAGI. This CDR3 is 16 amino acids long. This entry is derived from a study of beta chain features in type 1 diabetes. Findings of the study overall: The study found fewer insertions and more deletions at VDJ junctions in type 1 diabetes patients.

This TCR derives from a man younger than 40 in good health. The gene calls are TRBV6-5 and TRBJ2-7, with TRBD1 matching 8 bases. The sequenced sample was naive CD4+ T cells from blood. DNA for the CDR3: TGTGCCAGCAGTTACTCGAGGACAGGGAGGCTATACGAGCAGTACTTC. This sequence encodes CASSYSRTGRLYEQYF.